The clone carrying this TCR beta chain was found a few times. V lost 3 bases, J lost 3 bases, and 7 bases lay in between. Germline values: CDR1 MNHEY, CDR2 SMNVEV (reference sequence). The CDR3 loop spans 13 amino acids. The data were taken from a study of blood T cell repertoires in COVID-19. Sequenced by immunoSEQ multiplex PCR; TCRdb stores in-frame clones only, minus some. The profile shows around 250,000 clones, approximately 85% of them singletons. Material: PBMCs or T cells enriched from blood (not recorded which). V is TRBV27 and J is TRBJ2-3, with no clear D. This receptor was obtained from a woman in her forties or fifties who had recovered from COVID-19. The CDR3 spells CASSFMRTDTQYF. CDR3 nucleotide sequence: TGTGCCAGCAGTTTCATGCGGACAGATACGCAGTATTTT.